The 25 T cell receptor beta chains listed next were all sequenced from one sample in a study of beta chain features in type 1 diabetes. Every bit of the isolated RNA underwent reverse transcription, so sequencing read expressed TCRB transcripts. The data were produced by immunoSEQ multiplex PCR, yet TCRdb's version contains in-frame clones alone and is incomplete. The table includes approximately 150,000 clones, roughly a tenth detected once. The material sequenced was naive CD4+ T cells from blood. The receptors shown here come from a man younger than 30 in good health.

The J gene is TRBJ1-2, the V gene TRBV28; D is possibly TRBD1 (6 bases). Trimming cost V 7 bases and J 7 bases, with 13 bases left between them. Germline CDR1 reads MDHEN; CDR2 reads SYDVKM. This CDR3 region has 12 residues. The CDR3 sequence: CASTQGGGGYTF. The CDR3 bases are TGTGCCAGCACCCAAGGGGGTGGTGGCTACACCTTC.

This clone was seen a handful of times. The chain employs TRBV5-1 and TRBJ2-5; TRBD1 aligns across 8 bases. CDR1 and CDR2 (germline): SGHRS, YFSETQ. After removal of 4 bases from V and 3 bases from J, the junction contained 5 bases not matched to a gene. This CDR3 comprises 14 residues. CDR3 nucleotides: TGCGCCAGCAGCCTACCGGGACAGGAAGAGACCCAGTACTTC. The encoded protein is CASSLPGQEETQYF. Complete variable domain (other parts from reference TRBV5-1 and TRBJ2-5): KAGVTQTPRYLIKTRGQQVTLSCSPISGHRSVSWYQQTPGQGLQFLFEYFSETQRNKGNFPGRFSGRQFSNSRSEMNVSTLELGDSALYLCASSLPGQEETQYFGPGTRLLVL.

This clone was counted only a few times. The V and J genes are TRBV5-1 and TRBJ2-5; tentatively, D is TRBD1 (5 bases). The CDR3 consists of 13 residues. From germline, CDR1 is SGHRS and CDR2 YFSETQ. The V end lost 5 bases, the J end lost 4 bases, and 12 bases lay between the germline ends. The CDR3 loop is CASSSQGPETQYF. The DNA for the CDR3 is TGCGCCAGCAGTTCCCAGGGCCCAGAGACCCAGTACTTC.

The chain has TRBV28 and TRBJ2-2; D might be TRBD2 (5 bases). Germline values: CDR1 MDHEN, CDR2 SYDVKM. V lost 9 bases and J lost 1, with 6 bases in between. The CDR3 has 12 amino acids. In DNA form, the CDR3 reads TGTGCCAGTGGACTGAACACCGGGGAGCTGTTTTTT. Amino acids: CASGLNTGELFF.

A note on this clone: The conserved final phenylalanine or tryptophan is absent from the CDR3, which likely points to a read error. The chain combines TRBV19 with TRBJ1-2; 8 bases fit TRBD1. The V gene's germline CDR1 is LNHDA and CDR2 SQIVND (reference sequence). The CDR3 contains 17 residues. Losses at the gene ends were 1 base for V and 5 bases for J; bases not matched to a gene: 12. The CDR3 here is CASSIAGAPGQAYGYTL. CDR3 nucleotide sequence: TGTGCCAGTAGTATAGCTGGGGCTCCGGGACAGGCGTATGGCTACACCCTC.

The chain carries TRBV7-2 and TRBJ1-6; TRBD1 might be the D (5 bases). This CDR3 has 15 residues. CDR1 and CDR2 (germline): SGHTA, FQGNSA. Trimming shortened V by 1 base and J by 9 bases, and 13 bases separated the two germline ends. CDR3 DNA sequence: TGTGCCAGCAGCTTAGAATCGGGGGTAACTTCACCCCTCCACTTT. It codes for CASSLESGVTSPLHF.

This clone has a handful of counts. The chain recombines TRBV10-3 with TRBJ2-2, with D possibly matching TRBD1 (5 bases). The CDR3 spans 14 residues. V dropped 6 bases and J dropped 3 bases, with 11 bases sitting between them. Germline V gene sequence: CDR1 ENHRY, CDR2 SYGVKD. The CDR3 DNA follows: TGTGCCATCAGAAGGGAAGGGGACACCGGGGAGCTGTTTTTT. It encodes CAIRREGDTGELFF.

The chain combines TRBV6-1 with TRBJ1-4, with D perhaps matching TRBD1 (6 bases). Germline V gene data show CDR1 as MNHNS and CDR2 as SASEGT. The CDR3 loop spans 14 amino acids. V lost 6 bases and J lost 7, with 15 bases in between. DNA of the CDR3: TGTGCCAGCAGATCGGGACATTCGGCTGAAAAACTGTTTTTT. Encoded protein: CASRSGHSAEKLFF.

In this sample, this clone turned up many times. The chain combines TRBV7-9 with TRBJ1-2, with TRBD1 matching 12 bases. CDR3 length: 15 residues. Germline V gene sequence: CDR1 SEHNR, CDR2 FQNEAQ (reference sequence). V lost 5 bases and J lost 2; bases outside the gene matches: 3. The CDR3: CASSLGQGANYGYTF. Here the CDR3 DNA reads TGTGCCAGCAGCCTGGGACAGGGGGCGAACTATGGCTACACCTTC.

This chain joins TRBV6-5 and TRBJ1-4; 8 bases fit TRBD1. This CDR3 comprises 14 residues. Trimming removed 6 bases from V and 7 bases from J; junction bases left unmatched: 7. Germline-derived CDR1 and CDR2 are MNHEY and SVGAGI. CDR3 sequence: CASSRGQGGEKLFF. As DNA, the CDR3 is TGTGCCAGCAGCAGAGGACAGGGAGGTGAAAAACTGTTTTTT.

This clone was counted between two and nine times. V is TRBV11-2 and J is TRBJ1-2, with unresolved D. This CDR3 contains 12 residues. V lost 0 bases and J lost 6, with 5 bases in between. CDR1 is SGHAT and CDR2 is FQNNGV in the germline V gene. This CDR3 reads CASSLEGDGYTF. As DNA, the CDR3 is TGTGCCAGCAGCTTAGAGGGAGATGGCTACACCTTC.

This clone was picked up many times. This chain links TRBV28 with TRBJ2-1, with D uncertain. Germline V lookup: CDR1 MDHEN, CDR2 SYDVKM. This CDR3 contains 11 residues. V was shortened by 4 bases and J by 9 bases, with 7 bases between the two germline ends. In DNA, the CDR3 is TGTGCCAGCAGTTCCCCCCGTGAGCAGTTCTTC. It codes for CASSSPREQFF.

There are a few counts of this clone. The chain employs TRBV28 and TRBJ2-5; 7 nucleotides line up with TRBD1. This CDR3 is 14 amino acids long. V dropped 5 bases and J dropped 4; count of bases not matched to a gene: 7. Germline lookup yields CDR1 MDHEN and CDR2 SYDVKM. CDR3 loop: CASSPGQSRETQYF. In DNA, the CDR3 is TGTGCCAGCAGTCCGGGACAGTCTCGAGAGACCCAGTACTTC.

This clone was picked up one time. The rearrangement links TRBV6-4 to TRBJ1-3; D is possibly TRBD1 (5 bases). CDR3 length: 13 amino acids. Germline CDR1 reads MRHNA; CDR2 reads SNTAGT. The V gene lost 3 bases and the J gene lost 2 bases, with 5 bases spanning the gap. DNA of the CDR3: TGTGCCAGCAGTGAGACAGCTGGAAACACCATATATTTT. This translates into CASSETAGNTIYF.

The chain has TRBV27 and TRBJ2-5, with 9 bases fitting TRBD2. The CDR3 loop spans 13 amino acids. Germline V gene sequence: CDR1 MNHEY, CDR2 SMNVEV (reference sequence). After removal of 5 bases from V and 5 bases from J, the junction contained 3 bases not matched to a gene. The CDR3 sequence is CASSLAGGETQYF. CDR3 nucleotides: TGTGCCAGCAGTCTCGCGGGGGGGGAGACCCAGTACTTC.

There are a few counts of this clone. CDR3 coding DNA: TGTGCCAGCAGCCCACCTCAGGGGAATAATCCTGAAGCTTTCTTT. Translation gives CASSPPQGNNPEAFF. V and J are TRBV7-9 and TRBJ1-1; TRBD1 might be the D (6 bases). The V gene's germline CDR1 is SEHNR and CDR2 FQNEAQ (reference sequence). There are 15 residues in the CDR3. V gave up 5 bases and J gave up 6 bases, with 19 bases separating them.

In this sample, this clone turned up a few times. The V call is TRBV5-1, the J call TRBJ1-5; 7 positions agree with TRBD1. J lost 6 bases, V lost 0 bases, and 6 bases had no gene match. The CDR3 covers 15 residues. CDR1 is SGHRS, CDR2 YFSETQ, per germline. The CDR3 DNA is TGCGCCAGCAGCTTGGGGACGACAGGGACTCAGCCCCAGCATTTT. Protein: CASSLGTTGTQPQHF. The variable domain in full, with the rest retrieved from reference TRBV5-1 and TRBJ1-5, is KAGVTQTPRYLIKTRGQQVTLSCSPISGHRSVSWYQQTPGQGLQFLFEYFSETQRNKGNFPGRFSGRQFSNSRSEMNVSTLELGDSALYLCASSLGTTGTQPQHFGDGTRLSIL.

This clone came up many times. The chain joins TRBV18 to TRBJ2-1; a possible D gene is TRBD1 (5 bases). In germline, CDR1 is KGHSH, CDR2 LQKENI. V was shortened by 0 bases and J by 10 bases, with 10 bases between the two germline ends. The CDR3 runs to 13 residues. The CDR3 sequence is CASSPPSDREQFF. The CDR3 coding sequence is TGTGCCAGCTCACCACCGAGTGACAGAGAGCAGTTCTTC.

This clone has only a few counts. This chain uses TRBV9 with TRBJ2-1, with D tentatively TRBD2 (5 bases). Germline CDR1 reads SGDLS; CDR2 reads YYNGEE. Trimming took 3 bases from V and 2 from J, leaving 12 bases between them. The CDR3 is 15 amino acids. DNA for the CDR3: TGTGCCAGCAGCGCCGGACTGGGCCCCTACAATGAGCAGTTCTTC. It encodes CASSAGLGPYNEQFF.

The CDR3: CASSLSAGGRSDTQYF. CDR3 nucleotides: TGTGCCAGCAGCTTAAGTGCGGGGGGGCGGTCAGATACGCAGTATTTT. V is TRBV7-3 and J is TRBJ2-3; TRBD2 matches at 9 bases. CDR1 and CDR2 (germline): SGHTA, FQGTGA. The CDR3 consists of 16 residues. The ends lost 1 base at V and 4 bases at J; junction bases unmatched: 6.

The V gene is TRBV28, the J gene TRBJ2-2; 9 bases agree with TRBD1. The CDR3 is 17 amino acids. Germline CDR1 MDHEN, CDR2 SYDVKM. V dropped 5 bases and J dropped 3; count of bases not matched to a gene: 10. CDR3 amino acids: CASSPVQGAYDTGELFF. As DNA, the CDR3 is TGTGCCAGCAGTCCCGTACAGGGGGCGTATGACACCGGGGAGCTGTTTTTT.

This clone has just a few counts. The V call is TRBV6-5, the J call TRBJ2-1, with TRBD2 matching over 10 bases. Germline CDR1 is MNHEY and CDR2 is SVGAGI. The J segment lost 5 bases and the V segment lost 5 bases, leaving 6 bases of the junction unmatched. CDR3 length: 15 residues. The CDR3 protein is CASSPFSGGNNEQFF. The CDR3 DNA reads as TGTGCCAGCAGTCCGTTTAGCGGGGGGAACAATGAGCAGTTCTTC.

This clone was observed many times. The chain links TRBV23-1 to TRBJ2-7; 8 bases align to TRBD1. TRBV23-1 is an ORF; its function is uncertain. Trimming at V came to 6 bases and at J to 7 bases, leaving 8 bases not matched to a gene. The length of the CDR3 is 13 residues. CDR3 bases: TGCGCCAGCAGATTCGGACAGGGTCGGGAGCAGTACTTC. Its protein product is CASRFGQGREQYF.

The genes are TRBV12-5 and TRBJ1-3; D is possibly TRBD1 (6 bases). CDR1 is LGHNT and CDR2 is FRNRAP in the germline V gene. The CDR3 spans 18 residues. V dropped 2 bases and J dropped 4 bases, with 21 bases sitting between them. CDR3 DNA: TGTGCTAGTGGTTTGTCAGTCAGGGGTATCTCGAGGGGAAACACCATATATTTT. It encodes CASGLSVRGISRGNTIYF.

Ten or more counts support this clone. V and J are TRBV30 and TRBJ2-2; D may be TRBD1 (5 bases). Deletions cut 3 bases from V and 4 bases from J, with 9 bases between. Germline CDR1 GTSNPN, CDR2 SVGIG (reference sequence). This CDR3 contains 13 residues. CDR3 protein: CAWSTGITGELFF. The CDR3 DNA follows: TGTGCCTGGAGCACAGGCATCACCGGGGAGCTGTTTTTT.